Presented here are 23 T cell receptor beta chains from one specimen sequenced in a study of T cell clonality in common variable immunodeficiency. The protocol was immunoSEQ multiplex PCR, while the TCRdb copy is restricted to in-frame clones and leaves out a portion. Altogether some 40,000 clones were found in the sample, and no singletons occur. Source material: peripheral blood mononuclear cells. The receptor source for this set is a person aged 18 to 75 in good health.

As regards this clone: The read ends 3 residues shy of where the CDR3 ends; the end is completed using the germline J gene. The chain carries TRBV18 and TRBJ2-2; the D gene is possibly TRBD1 (5 bases). The CDR3 totals 14 residues. The germline V gene encodes CDR1 KGHSH and CDR2 LQKENI. CDR3 loop: CASSPTVTLEKLFF. The CDR3 bases that were read are TGTGCCAGCTCACCGACAGTGACGCTTGAAAAG.

This clone was seen at least ten times. The DNA read from the CDR3 is TGTGCCAGCTCACCATATGACAGGCTGGGAAACACC. Its translation: CASSPYDRLGNT. The whole CDR3 protein is CASSPYDRLGNTIYF. The genes are TRBV18 and TRBJ1-3; D is perhaps TRBD1 (6 bases). The read falls 3 residues short of the CDR3 end, and the missing part is taken from the germline J gene. V was trimmed by 2 bases and J by 4 bases, leaving 12 bases between them. This CDR3 has 15 amino acids. Germline V gene lookup returns CDR1 KGHSH and CDR2 LQKENI.

This clone was recorded many times. Read data end 3 residues before the CDR3 end; the end is taken from the germline J gene. The V gene is TRBV20-1, the J gene TRBJ1-1; TRBD1 agrees at 9 bases. V shed 5 bases and J 1 base; nucleotides not matched to a gene: 5. Germline CDR1 reads DFQATT; CDR2 reads SNEGSKA (reference sequence). The length of the CDR3 is 14 residues. This chain's CDR3 is CSAEPGQGNTEAFF. CDR3 bases read: TGCAGTGCTGAACCGGGACAGGGGAACACTGAA.

As regards this clone: The read finishes 3 residues shy of the CDR3 end, and the germline J gene is used to complete it. This chain joins TRBV11-2 and TRBJ2-3; TRBD1 is a possible D gene (6 bases). CDR1 is SGHAT, CDR2 FQNNGV, per germline. The CDR3 has 13 amino acids. The sequenced part of the CDR3 DNA is TGTGCCAGCAGCTTAGAAGGGGGTCAGCCG. This codes for CASSLEGGQP. The whole CDR3 sequence reads CASSLEGGQPQYF.

The sample holds a few counts of this clone. The sequence runs out 3 residues before the end of the CDR3; the remainder is reconstructed from the germline J gene. This chain connects TRBV11-1 to TRBJ1-1; D gene ambiguous. V dropped 3 bases and J dropped 1 base, with 6 bases sitting between them. The CDR3 runs to 13 residues. Germline V gene sequence: CDR1 SGHAT, CDR2 FQDESV (reference sequence). The CDR3 DNA, read in part, is TGTGCCAGCAGCTTTAGTCCGAACACTGAA. This codes for CASSFSPNTE. The CDR3 in full is CASSFSPNTEAFF.

This clone was seen repeatedly, ten times or more. The CDR3 extends 3 residues past the end of the read, so its final part is completed from the germline J gene. This sequence joins TRBV2 and TRBJ2-5; D uncertain. CDR1 and CDR2 from the germline V gene are SNHLY and FYNNEI. The CDR3 has 14 residues. Between the trimmed V and J ends, which lost 7 bases and 1 base, there was a span of 13 bases. CDR3 sequence reads: CASNKGPVQETQYF. The CDR3 DNA, read in part, is TGTGCCAGCAATAAGGGCCCAGTCCAAGAGACC.

In this sample, this clone turned up a few times. The read ends 3 residues before the CDR3 terminus; that terminus is restored from the germline J gene. This chain links TRBV11-3 with TRBJ2-1; 7 bases map to TRBD1. CDR3 length equals 15 residues. Germline V CDR1 and CDR2: SGHNT, YENEEA. The junction had 4 bases not matched to a gene; V was cut back by 5 bases and J by 0 bases. The CDR3 DNA, read in part, is TGTGCCAGCAGCAAAGGACAGGTCTCCTACAATGAG. Translated: CASSKGQVSYNE. The complete CDR3 reads CASSKGQVSYNEQFF.

This clone was recorded many times. The DNA ends 3 residues before the CDR3 does, and the rest of the CDR3 is filled in from the germline J gene. This rearrangement joins TRBV5-6 to TRBJ1-2; tentative D call: TRBD1 (6 bases). The CDR3 runs to 14 residues. The germline V and J ends were trimmed by 4 bases and 2 bases, with 12 bases remaining between them. CDR1 and CDR2 from the germline V gene are SGHDT and YYEEEE. The covered CDR3 bases are TGTGCCAGCAGCCCGGGGACAAGCAACTATGGC. Translating it yields CASSPGTSNYG. The entire CDR3 reads CASSPGTSNYGYTF. Full variable domain (outside the CDR3, taken from reference TRBV5-6 and TRBJ1-2): DAGVTQSPTHLIKTRGQQVTLRCSPKSGHDTVSWYQQALGQGPQFIFQYYEEEERQRGNFPDRFSGHQFPNYSSELNVNALLLGDSALYLCASSPGTSNYGYTFGSGTRLTVV.

This clone was counted ten times or more. Coverage ceases 3 residues before the CDR3 finishes, and the germline J gene fills in the end. The rearrangement links TRBV6-1 to TRBJ1-5, with 8 bases aligning to TRBD1. The germline gives CDR1 MNHNS, CDR2 SASEGT. CDR3 length equals 14 residues. The V segment lost 4 bases and the J segment 2 bases; nucleotides outside the gene matches: 1. This chain's CDR3 is CASSATGGNQPQHF. The DNA read from the CDR3 is TGTGCCAGCAGTGCGACAGGGGGCAATCAGCCC.

This clone was seen at least ten times. The read terminates 3 residues ahead of where the CDR3 ends, so the germline J gene completes it. This sequence joins TRBV2 and TRBJ1-4, with D possibly TRBD1 on 6 matching bases. Germline CDR1 SNHLY, CDR2 FYNNEI. This CDR3 comprises 14 residues. The V and J ends lost 4 bases and 8 bases respectively, with 14 bases between them. Here the CDR3 reads CASSALQGEEKLFF. The part of the CDR3 DNA that was read is TGTGCCAGCAGTGCGCTACAGGGCGAAGAAAAA.

Of note for this clone: The sequenced fragment ends 3 residues before the CDR3 boundary, so the rest is inferred from the germline J gene. The chain recombines TRBV4-2 with TRBJ2-7; 9 nucleotides align to TRBD1. Looked up from germline, CDR1 is LGHNA and CDR2 is YNFKEQ. This CDR3 contains 16 residues. V was clipped by 0 bases and J by 0 bases; unmatched bases: 3. The CDR3 sequence: CASSQEGTGPSYEQYF. Incomplete CDR3 DNA: TGTGCCAGCAGCCAAGAGGGGACAGGGCCCTCCTACGAG.

This clone was found many times. The DNA read from the CDR3 is TGTGCCAGCAGCCAAGATGATACTAGCGGAGGTGGACTCAACACCGGGGAG. This gives the protein CASSQDDTSGGGLNTGE. The complete CDR3 sequence is CASSQDDTSGGGLNTGELFF. The V call is TRBV4-2, the J call TRBJ2-2; 8 nucleotides line up with TRBD2. Read data end 3 residues before the CDR3 end; the end is taken from the germline J gene. Trimming cost V 0 bases and J 2 bases; bases outside gene matches: 14. CDR3 length: 20 residues. The germline CDR1 and CDR2 sequences are LGHNA and YNFKEQ.

This clone was observed many times. The read is 3 residues too short to cover the CDR3 end, so that end is filled in from the germline J gene. This chain uses TRBV4-2 with TRBJ2-1, with 16 positions matching TRBD2. Germline assignment: CDR1 LGHNA and CDR2 YNFKEQ. Germline trimming cut 0 bases from V and 1 base from J; bases unmatched to any gene: 3. This CDR3 comprises 19 residues. The CDR3 here is CASSQEGLAGGASYNEQFF. CDR3 bases read: TGTGCCAGCAGCCAAGAGGGACTAGCGGGGGGGGCTTCCTACAATGAG.

This clone was detected many times. The read terminates 3 residues before the CDR3 end, so the remaining end is supplied by the germline J gene. The V gene is TRBV9, the J gene TRBJ1-6, with 7 bases lining up with TRBD1. The CDR3 extends over 16 amino acids. V was clipped by 3 bases and J by 4 bases; unmatched bases: 7. The V gene's germline CDR1 is SGDLS and CDR2 YYNGEE. This CDR3 is CASSGAQGEYNSPLHF. Partial CDR3 DNA: TGTGCCAGCAGCGGTGCGCAGGGGGAATATAATTCACCC.

This clone occurred many times. One end of the junction does not line up with germline, which may come from a read error. The CDR3 end lies 3 residues beyond the end of the read and is filled in from the germline J gene. The V call is TRBV20-1, the J call TRBJ2-2; D is unclear. CDR1 is DFQATT and CDR2 is SNEGSKA in the germline V gene (reference sequence). The CDR3 runs 13 residues. CDR3 bases read: TGCAGTGCAAGAGTCGGGAACACCGGGGAG. It specifies CSARVGNTGE. The whole CDR3 sequence is CSARVGNTGELFF.

This clone was seen many times. The CDR3 end is not reached by the read, which stops 3 residues before it; the germline J gene fills it in. The chain couples TRBV7-9 to TRBJ2-3; D gene uncertain. Germline V CDR1 and CDR2: SEHNR, FQNEAQ (reference sequence). CDR3 size: 12 residues. V lost 7 bases to trimming and J lost 6 bases, with 11 bases between them. The CDR3 sequence: CASTLSRDTQYF. The covered CDR3 bases are TGTGCCAGCACCCTGTCGAGGGATACG.

This clone was seen many times. Read data end 3 residues before the CDR3 end; the end is taken from the germline J gene. The rearrangement uses TRBV20-1 and TRBJ2-1, with 13 nucleotides matching TRBD2. V was pared by 6 bases and J by 1 base, with 15 bases of the junction left unmatched. Germline CDR1 reads DFQATT; CDR2 reads SNEGSKA (reference sequence). This CDR3 has 19 amino acids. The CDR3 sequence: CSAPPAGTSGKGSYNEQFF. The covered CDR3 bases are TGCAGTGCGCCACCAGCCGGGACTAGCGGGAAGGGATCCTACAATGAG.

This clone has at least ten counts. Sequencing ends 3 residues short of the CDR3 end; the germline J gene provides the rest. The V gene is TRBV14, the J gene TRBJ2-1; D is possibly TRBD1 (6 bases). Trimming shortened V by 3 bases and J by 4 bases, and 7 bases separated the two germline ends. From germline, CDR1 is SGHDN and CDR2 FVKESK. The CDR3 is made up of 13 amino acids. The part of the CDR3 DNA that was read is TGTGCCAGCAGCCACGGACAGTACAATGAG. It encodes CASSHGQYNE. The complete CDR3 sequence is CASSHGQYNEQFF.

This clone has a handful of counts. From the germline J gene comes the end of the CDR3, since the read stops 3 residues before it. The chain is built from TRBV30 and TRBJ1-3, with no clear D. V shed 2 bases and J shed 4 bases, with 6 bases lying between them. CDR1 and CDR2 from the germline V gene are GTSNPN and SVGIG (reference sequence). CDR3 length: 12 amino acids. CDR3 sequence: CAWSLLGNTIYF. The part of the CDR3 DNA that was read is TGTGCCTGGAGTCTATTAGGAAACACC.

This clone showed up many times. The CDR3 is cut off 3 residues early in the read; its end comes from the germline J gene. The chain is built from TRBV20-1 and TRBJ1-4; unclear D gene. CDR3 length equals 15 residues. Germline CDR1 reads DFQATT; CDR2 reads SNEGSKA (reference sequence). The V and J ends lost 1 base and 0 bases respectively, with 9 bases between them. CDR3 loop: CSARGAVSTNEKLFF. The CDR3 DNA, read in part, is TGCAGTGCTAGAGGGGCAGTATCAACTAATGAAAAA.

This clone was recorded at least ten times. The CDR3 end lies 3 residues beyond the end of the read and is filled in from the germline J gene. The rearrangement links TRBV30 to TRBJ2-7, with 10 bases matching TRBD2. The CDR3 length is 14 residues. V dropped 5 bases and J dropped 6; count of bases not matched to a gene: 10. Germline lookup yields CDR1 GTSNPN and CDR2 SVGIG (reference sequence). This CDR3 reads CAWGVLAGISEQYF. CDR3 DNA, as far as it was read: TGTGCCTGGGGGGTACTAGCGGGAATTTCCGAG. Supplemented by reference TRBV30 and TRBJ2-7, the full variable domain reads SQTIHQWPATLVQPVGSPLSLECTVEGTSNPNLYWYRQAAGRGLQLLFYSVGIGQISSEVPQNLSASRPQDRQFILSSKKLLLSDSGFYLCAWGVLAGISEQYFGPGTRLTVT.

This clone was detected only a few times. The read ends 3 residues before the CDR3 terminus; that terminus is restored from the germline J gene. This sequence joins TRBV5-1 and TRBJ2-1; TRBD2 matches 13 bases. Trimming removed 4 bases from V and 4 bases from J; junction bases left unmatched: 2. The CDR3 contains 15 residues. In germline, CDR1 is SGHRS, CDR2 YFSETQ. Partial CDR3 DNA: TGCGCCAGCAGCCCGGGACTAGCGGGATACAATGAG. Protein: CASSPGLAGYNE. The whole CDR3 protein is CASSPGLAGYNEQFF.

This clone was counted ten times or more. The read gets to within 3 residues of the CDR3 end, and the germline J gene fills in the rest. V and J are TRBV4-1 and TRBJ2-7, with a tentative D call TRBD1 (5 bases). Germline loops: CDR1 MGHRA, CDR2 YSYEKL. Trimming pared 0 bases from V and 4 bases from J, leaving 7 bases between. CDR3 length: 13 residues. The CDR3 is CASSQDRQYEQYF. CDR3 DNA (partial): TGCGCCAGCAGCCAAGATAGACAGTACGAG.